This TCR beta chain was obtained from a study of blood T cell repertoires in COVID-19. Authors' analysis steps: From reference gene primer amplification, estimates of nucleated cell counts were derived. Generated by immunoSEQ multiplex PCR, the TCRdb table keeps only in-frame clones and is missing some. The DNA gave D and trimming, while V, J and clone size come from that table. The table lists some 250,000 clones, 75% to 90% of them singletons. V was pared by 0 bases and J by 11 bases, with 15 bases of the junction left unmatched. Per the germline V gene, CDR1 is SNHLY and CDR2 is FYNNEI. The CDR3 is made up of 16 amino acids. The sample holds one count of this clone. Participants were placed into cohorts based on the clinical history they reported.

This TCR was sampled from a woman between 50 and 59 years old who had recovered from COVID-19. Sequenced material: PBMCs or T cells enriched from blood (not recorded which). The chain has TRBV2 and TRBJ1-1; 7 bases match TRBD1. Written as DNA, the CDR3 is TGTGCCAGCAGTGAAGCGCTCGACAGGGTAAATCAGATGGCTTTCTTT. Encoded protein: CASSEALDRVNQMAFF.